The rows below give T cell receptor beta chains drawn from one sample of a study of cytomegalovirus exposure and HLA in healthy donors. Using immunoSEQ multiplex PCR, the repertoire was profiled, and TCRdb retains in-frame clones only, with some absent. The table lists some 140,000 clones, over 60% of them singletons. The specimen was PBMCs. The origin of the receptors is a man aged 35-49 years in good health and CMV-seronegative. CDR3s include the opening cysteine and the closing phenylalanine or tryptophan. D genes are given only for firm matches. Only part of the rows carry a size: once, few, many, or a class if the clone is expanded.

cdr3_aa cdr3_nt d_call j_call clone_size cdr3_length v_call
CASSQSVTVYGYTF TGCGCCAGCAGCCAAAGCGTTACGGTCTATGGCTACACCTTC . TRBJ1-2 . 14 TRBV4-1
CASSRGLEGTDTQYF TGTGCCAGCAGCCGGGGTTTGGAAGGCACAGATACGCAGTATTTT . TRBJ2-3 . 15 TRBV11-2
CASSYLSSYEQYF TGTGCCAGCAGTTACCTTAGCTCCTACGAGCAGTACTTC . TRBJ2-7 . 13 TRBV6-5
CASSIPGQSSYEQYF TGTGCCAGCAGCATTCCGGGACAGTCTTCCTACGAGCAGTACTTC . TRBJ2-7 few 15 TRBV21-1
CASSLQGDTEAFF TGTGCCAGCAGCCTACAAGGGGACACTGAAGCTTTCTTT . TRBJ1-1 . 13 TRBV7-9
CASRSPGTGHEKLFF TGTGCCAGCAGGTCGCCCGGGACAGGACATGAAAAACTGTTTTTT TRBD1 TRBJ1-4 . 15 TRBV28
CASSPGSGNQPQHF TGTGCCAGCAGTCCGGGTAGTGGCAATCAGCCCCAGCATTTT . TRBJ1-5 medium-sized 14 TRBV6-5
CASSRTGSYEQYF TGTGCCAGCAGCCGGACAGGGTCCTACGAGCAGTACTTC TRBD1 TRBJ2-7 few 13 TRBV7-9
CASSSLDSGNTEAFF TGTGCCAGCAGCTCCTTGGACAGCGGGAACACTGAAGCTTTCTTT . TRBJ1-1 . 15 TRBV14
CASSVAGDRGNQPQHF TGTGCCAGCAGCGTAGCCGGGGACAGGGGCAATCAGCCCCAGCATTTT TRBD1 TRBJ1-5 . 16 TRBV9
CSAEKNEQFF TGCAGTGCTGAGAAGAATGAGCAGTTCTTC . TRBJ2-1 . 10 TRBV20-1
CASSLAGGGSYEQYF TGTGCCAGCAGCTTAGCTGGCGGGGGCTCCTACGAGCAGTACTTC TRBD2 TRBJ2-7 . 15 TRBV7-2
CASSFRDSSYNEQFF TGTGCCAGCAGCTTCAGGGACAGCTCCTACAATGAGCAGTTCTTC TRBD1 TRBJ2-1 . 15 TRBV7-2
CASSQGTSDYGYTF TGTGCCAGTAGCCAGGGCACTTCCGACTATGGCTACACCTTC . TRBJ1-2 . 14 TRBV19
CASSPQFHSNQPQHF TGTGCCAGCAGCCCACAGTTTCATAGCAATCAGCCCCAGCATTTT . TRBJ1-5 . 15 TRBV7-8
CASSLALAGVYEQYF TGCGCCAGCAGCTTGGCGCTAGCGGGAGTTTACGAGCAGTACTTC TRBD2 TRBJ2-7 few 15 TRBV5-1
CASSPQVQGLLTNEKLFF TGTGCCAGCTCACCACAGGTGCAGGGTTTGTTGACTAATGAAAAACTGTTTTTT . TRBJ1-4 . 18 TRBV18
CASSLTLGTGEETQYF TGTGCCAGCAGCCTTACCCTCGGGACAGGGGAAGAGACCCAGTACTTC TRBD1 TRBJ2-5 . 16 TRBV25-1
CASSNGQGGVEKLFF TGTGCCAGCAGCAACGGACAGGGCGGTGTTGAAAAACTGTTTTTT TRBD1 TRBJ1-4 . 15 TRBV4-2
CASSEVAGSLQHF TGTGCCAGCAGTGAAGTGGCAGGGTCTCTCCAGCATTTT . TRBJ1-5 . 13 TRBV6-1
CAWSVGSYTGELFF TGTGCCTGGAGTGTAGGGAGCTACACCGGGGAGCTGTTTTTT . TRBJ2-2 . 14 TRBV30
CASSGTGGKNLYEQYF TGCGCCAGCAGTGGGACAGGGGGCAAGAATTTGTACGAGCAGTACTTC TRBD1 TRBJ2-7 . 16 TRBV10-1
CASSQVPGGGNQPQHF TGTGCCAGCAGCCAAGTTCCAGGAGGGGGCAATCAGCCCCAGCATTTT . TRBJ1-5 few 16 TRBV14
CASSLASGRVYEQYF TGTGCCAGCAGTTTGGCTAGCGGGAGGGTTTACGAGCAGTACTTC TRBD2 TRBJ2-7 . 15 TRBV27
CASSQALSLGRILETQYF TGTGCCAGCAGCCAAGCCCTCTCTCTAGGTCGAATTTTAGAGACCCAGTACTTC . TRBJ2-5 few 18 TRBV14
CSVGGWREGLPEQYF TGCAGCGTTGGGGGTTGGCGGGAGGGCCTTCCCGAGCAGTACTTC TRBD2 TRBJ2-7 . 15 TRBV29-1
CASSPNREWNTEAFF TGTGCCAGCAGCCCCAACCGAGAGTGGAACACTGAAGCTTTCTTT . TRBJ1-1 . 15 TRBV7-7
CASRLHRGAYGYTF TGTGCCAGCAGGCTCCACAGGGGGGCCTATGGCTACACCTTC TRBD1 TRBJ1-2 . 14 TRBV6-5
CASSPIPTSGGIEQYF TGTGCCAGCTCACCAATTCCGACTAGCGGGGGGATCGAGCAGTACTTC TRBD2 TRBJ2-7 few 16 TRBV18
CASSPTGWNNQPQHF TGTGCCAGCAGCCCAACGGGGTGGAACAATCAGCCCCAGCATTTT . TRBJ1-5 . 15 TRBV5-4
CASSHAMARETQYF TGTGCCAGCAGCCACGCCATGGCGAGGGAGACCCAGTACTTC . TRBJ2-5 many 14 TRBV28
CSVGTGRLGADTQYF TGCAGCGTCGGGACAGGGAGGCTTGGGGCAGATACGCAGTATTTT TRBD1 TRBJ2-3 . 15 TRBV29-1
CATKTSGLQSYEQYF TGTGCCACCAAGACTAGCGGGCTACAATCCTACGAGCAGTACTTC . TRBJ2-7 . 15 TRBV21-1
CASSDTSGVEETQYF TGTGCCAGCAGTGATACTAGCGGGGTGGAAGAGACCCAGTACTTC TRBD2 TRBJ2-5 . 15 TRBV25-1
CASSLTSGSSGNNEQFF TGTGCCAGCAGCTTGACTAGCGGGAGTTCGGGCAACAATGAGCAGTTCTTC TRBD2 TRBJ2-1 . 17 TRBV11-1
CASSALAGGSGYNEQFF TGTGCCAGCAGTGCGTTAGCGGGAGGGTCCGGGTACAATGAGCAGTTCTTC TRBD2 TRBJ2-1 few 17 TRBV28
CASSKDYSYNEQFF TGTGCCAGCAGCAAGGACTATTCCTACAATGAGCAGTTCTTC . TRBJ2-1 . 14 TRBV5-5
CATRAGAGETQYF TGTGCCACCAGGGCGGGGGCGGGGGAGACCCAGTACTTC . TRBJ2-5 . 13 TRBV15
CAWTGLAGTGELFF TGTGCCTGGACGGGACTAGCGGGCACCGGGGAGCTGTTTTTT TRBD2 TRBJ2-2 . 14 TRBV30
CASSLTQGLDGYTF TGCGCCAGCAGTTTGACACAGGGGTTAGATGGCTACACCTTC TRBD1 TRBJ1-2 . 14 TRBV5-1
CASSLSSRGGAFF TGTGCCAGCAGCTTAAGTTCCCGGGGGGGAGCTTTCTTT . TRBJ1-1 . 13 TRBV11-3
CASTDPGQRYEQYF TGTGCCAGCACCGACCCAGGACAGAGATACGAGCAGTACTTC . TRBJ2-7 . 14 TRBV6-5
CASRGLAPQETQYF TGTGCCAGCAGGGGACTAGCGCCCCAAGAGACCCAGTACTTC TRBD2 TRBJ2-5 . 14 TRBV2
CASSERTGGISLDEQFF TGTGCCAGCAGCGAGAGGACAGGGGGCATTTCACTGGATGAGCAGTTCTTC TRBD1 TRBJ2-1 . 17 TRBV9
CASSYVLAGGPGEQFF TGTGCCAGCAGTTACGTTCTAGCGGGAGGGCCGGGTGAGCAGTTCTTC TRBD2 TRBJ2-1 . 16 TRBV6-6